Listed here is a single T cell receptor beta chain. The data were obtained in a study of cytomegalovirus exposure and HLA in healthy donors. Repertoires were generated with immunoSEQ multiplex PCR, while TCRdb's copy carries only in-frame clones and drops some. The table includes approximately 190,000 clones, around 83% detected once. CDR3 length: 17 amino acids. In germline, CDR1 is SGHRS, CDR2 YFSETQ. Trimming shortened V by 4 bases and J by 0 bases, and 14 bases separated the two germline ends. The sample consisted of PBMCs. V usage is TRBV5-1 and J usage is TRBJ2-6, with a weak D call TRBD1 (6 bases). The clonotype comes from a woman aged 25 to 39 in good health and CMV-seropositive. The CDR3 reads CASSLGHPSSGANVLTF. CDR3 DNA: TGCGCCAGCAGCCTGGGACATCCCAGCTCTGGGGCCAACGTCCTGACTTTC.